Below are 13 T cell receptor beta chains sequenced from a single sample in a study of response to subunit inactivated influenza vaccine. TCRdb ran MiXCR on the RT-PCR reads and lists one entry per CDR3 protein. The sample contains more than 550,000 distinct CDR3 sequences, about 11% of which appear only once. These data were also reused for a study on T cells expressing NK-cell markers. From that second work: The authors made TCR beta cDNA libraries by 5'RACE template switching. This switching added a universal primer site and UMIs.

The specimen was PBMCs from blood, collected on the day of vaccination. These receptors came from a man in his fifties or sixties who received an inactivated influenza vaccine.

DNA for the CDR3: TGTGCCAGCAGCCAAGGGGTGGCAGGGTATAACACTGAAGCTTTCTTT. It is translated as CASSQGVAGYNTEAFF. J is TRBJ1-1 and V is TRBV4-2; D perhaps matches TRBD1 (5 bases). The length of the CDR3 is 16 residues. CDR1 is LGHNA, CDR2 YNFKEQ, per germline. V was trimmed by 1 base and J by 2 bases, leaving 14 bases between them.

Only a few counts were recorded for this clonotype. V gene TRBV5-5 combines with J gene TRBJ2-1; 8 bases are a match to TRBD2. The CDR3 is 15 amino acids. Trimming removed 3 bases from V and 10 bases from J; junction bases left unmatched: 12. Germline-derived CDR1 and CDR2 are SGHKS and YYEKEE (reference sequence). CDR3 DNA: TGTGCCAGCAGCTGGGTCGCGGATCCGGGAGGGGAGCAGTTCTTC. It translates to CASSWVADPGGEQFF.

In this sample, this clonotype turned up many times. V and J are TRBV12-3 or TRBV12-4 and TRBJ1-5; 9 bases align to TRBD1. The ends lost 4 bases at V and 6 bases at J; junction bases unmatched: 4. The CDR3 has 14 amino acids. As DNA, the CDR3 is TGTGCCAGCAGTTCAACAGGGGGCGGTCAGCCCCAGCATTTT. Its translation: CASSSTGGGQPQHF.

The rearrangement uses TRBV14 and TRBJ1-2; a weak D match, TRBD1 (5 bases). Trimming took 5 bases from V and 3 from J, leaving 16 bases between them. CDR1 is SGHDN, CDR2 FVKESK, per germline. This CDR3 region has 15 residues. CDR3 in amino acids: CASSYSGTDDYGYTF. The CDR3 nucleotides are TGTGCCAGCAGCTACTCCGGGACGGACGACTATGGCTACACCTTC.

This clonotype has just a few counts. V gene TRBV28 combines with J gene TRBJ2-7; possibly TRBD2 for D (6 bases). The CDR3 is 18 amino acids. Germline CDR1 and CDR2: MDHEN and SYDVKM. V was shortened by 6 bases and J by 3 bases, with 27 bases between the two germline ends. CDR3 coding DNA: TGTGCCAGCAGCCGAGAAGCCGGGGGATTTTCGTTTTACTACGAGCAGTACTTC. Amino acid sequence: CASSREAGGFSFYYEQYF.

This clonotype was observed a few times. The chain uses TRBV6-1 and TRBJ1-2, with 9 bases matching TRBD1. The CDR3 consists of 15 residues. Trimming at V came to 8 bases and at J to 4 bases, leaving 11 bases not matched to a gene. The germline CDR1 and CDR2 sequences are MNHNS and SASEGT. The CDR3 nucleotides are TGTGCCAGCCACAACAGGGGGCGCCTTGGCTATGGCTACACCTTC. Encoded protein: CASHNRGRLGYGYTF.

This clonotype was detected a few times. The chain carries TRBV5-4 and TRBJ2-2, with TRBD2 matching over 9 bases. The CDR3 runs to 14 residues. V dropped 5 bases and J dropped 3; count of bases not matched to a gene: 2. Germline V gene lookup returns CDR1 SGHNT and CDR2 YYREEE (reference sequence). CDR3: CASRTSGDTGELFF. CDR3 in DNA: TGTGCCAGCAGGACTAGCGGTGACACCGGGGAGCTGTTTTTT.

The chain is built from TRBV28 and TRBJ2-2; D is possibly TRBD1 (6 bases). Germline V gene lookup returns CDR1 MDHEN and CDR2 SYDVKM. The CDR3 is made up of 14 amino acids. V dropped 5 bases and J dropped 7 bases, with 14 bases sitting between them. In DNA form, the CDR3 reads TGTGCCAGCAGTATGTACAGGGTCAGCGGGGAGCTGTTTTTT. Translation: CASSMYRVSGELFF.

CDR3 DNA sequence: TGCAGTGCTACAGGGGGGGACAGATCTCTATATGGCTACACCTTC. This encodes CSATGGDRSLYGYTF. The chain uses TRBV20-1 and TRBJ1-2; 7 bases agree with TRBD1. The CDR3 consists of 15 residues. V dropped 4 bases and J dropped 5; count of bases not matched to a gene: 13. From germline, CDR1 is DFQATT and CDR2 SNEGSKA (reference sequence).

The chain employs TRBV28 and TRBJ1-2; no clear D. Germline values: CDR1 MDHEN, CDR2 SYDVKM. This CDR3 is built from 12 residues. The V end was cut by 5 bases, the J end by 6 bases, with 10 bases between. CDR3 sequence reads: CASSPQANGYTF. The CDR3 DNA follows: TGTGCCAGCAGTCCCCAAGCGAATGGCTACACCTTC.

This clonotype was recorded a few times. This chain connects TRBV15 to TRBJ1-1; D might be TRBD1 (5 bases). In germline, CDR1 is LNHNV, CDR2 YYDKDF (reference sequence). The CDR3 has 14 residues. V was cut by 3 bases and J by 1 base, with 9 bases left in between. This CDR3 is CATSRARANTEAFF. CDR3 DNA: TGTGCCACCAGCAGGGCCAGGGCGAACACTGAAGCTTTCTTT.

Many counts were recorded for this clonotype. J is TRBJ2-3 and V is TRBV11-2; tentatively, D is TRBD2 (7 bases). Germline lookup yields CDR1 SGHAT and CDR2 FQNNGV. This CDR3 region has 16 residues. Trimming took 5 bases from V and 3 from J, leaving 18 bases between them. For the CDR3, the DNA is TGTGCCAGCAGCCGTCAACGGAGGGGGGGAACAGATACGCAGTATTTT. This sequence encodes CASSRQRRGGTDTQYF.

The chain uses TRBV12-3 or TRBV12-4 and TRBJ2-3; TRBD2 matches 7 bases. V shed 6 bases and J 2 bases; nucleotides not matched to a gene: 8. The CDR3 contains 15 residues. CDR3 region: CASRVARGTTDTQYF. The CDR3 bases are TGTGCCAGCAGGGTCGCGCGGGGGACCACAGATACGCAGTATTTT.